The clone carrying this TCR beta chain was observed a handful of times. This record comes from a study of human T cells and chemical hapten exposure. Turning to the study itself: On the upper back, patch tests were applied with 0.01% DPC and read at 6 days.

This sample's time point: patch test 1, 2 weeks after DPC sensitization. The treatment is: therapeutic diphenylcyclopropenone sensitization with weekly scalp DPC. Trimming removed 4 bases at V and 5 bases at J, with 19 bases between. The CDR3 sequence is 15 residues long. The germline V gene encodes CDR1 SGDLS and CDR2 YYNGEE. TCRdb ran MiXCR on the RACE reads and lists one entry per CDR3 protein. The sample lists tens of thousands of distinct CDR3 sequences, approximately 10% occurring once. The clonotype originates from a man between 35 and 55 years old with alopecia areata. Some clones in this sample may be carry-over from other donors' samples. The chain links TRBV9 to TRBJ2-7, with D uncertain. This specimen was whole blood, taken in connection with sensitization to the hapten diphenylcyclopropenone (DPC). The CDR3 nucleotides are TGTGCCAGCAGCATCGGTGGGGTTAATAGTGACGAGCAGTACTTC. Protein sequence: CASSIGGVNSDEQYF.